The 6 T cell receptor beta chains reported below all come from one sample, sequenced in a study of blood T cell repertoires in COVID-19. Produced via immunoSEQ multiplex PCR; TCRdb's table is partial and in-frame only. The profile covers under 500,000 clones, with 85% to 90% appearing a single time and around 1.1% taken by the ten largest. The sequenced sample was PBMCs or T cells enriched from blood (not recorded which). The receptors come from a man under 40 who had recovered from COVID-19.

The chain recombines TRBV19 with TRBJ1-3; maybe TRBD1 (5 bases). CDR1 and CDR2 from the germline V gene are LNHDA and SQIVND (reference sequence). This CDR3 has 16 amino acids. Trimming pared 5 bases from V and 0 bases from J, leaving 14 bases between. CDR3 protein: CASSSQTGFSGNTIYF. The DNA for the CDR3 is TGTGCCAGTAGTTCCCAAACAGGATTCTCTGGAAACACCATATATTTT.

V is TRBV16 and J is TRBJ1-1; tentative D call: TRBD1 (6 bases). The germline V gene encodes CDR1 KGHSY and CDR2 FQNENV. Trimming took off 5 bases at V and 5 bases at J, with 21 bases between the two ends. The CDR3 is 16 amino acids. CDR3 in amino acids: CASSLEPAQGWTEAFF. CDR3 nucleotide sequence: TGTGCCAGCAGCTTAGAACCCGCCCAGGGGTGGACTGAAGCTTTCTTT.

The chain joins TRBV29-1 to TRBJ1-1; 8 nucleotides match TRBD1. J lost 1 base, V lost 6 bases, and 4 bases had no gene match. CDR1 is SQVTM and CDR2 is ANQGSEA in the germline V gene. This CDR3 has 13 amino acids. This CDR3 reads CSVPGTGNTEAFF. The CDR3 region has the DNA TGCAGCGTGCCCGGGACAGGGAACACTGAAGCTTTCTTT.

This rearrangement joins TRBV30 to TRBJ2-7; 9 nucleotides agree with TRBD2. CDR3 size: 15 residues. Germline values: CDR1 GTSNPN, CDR2 SVGIG (reference sequence). The trim removed 5 bases at V and 2 bases at J, leaving 10 bases unmatched. The CDR3 loop is CAWRVGLAGTYEQYF. CDR3 DNA: TGTGCCTGGCGGGTCGGGCTAGCGGGAACCTACGAGCAGTACTTC.

The chain is built from TRBV24-1 and TRBJ2-6; D is uncertain. V dropped 2 bases and J dropped 0 bases, with 13 bases sitting between them. The CDR3 is 18 amino acids. Germline V gene lookup returns CDR1 KGHDR and CDR2 SFDVKD. CDR3 bases: TGTGCCACCAGTGATTACCCAGGTACGAGCTCTGGGGCCAACGTCCTGACTTTC. It is translated as CATSDYPGTSSGANVLTF.

This chain uses TRBV4-1 with TRBJ1-6; perhaps TRBD1 as D (5 bases). The germline CDR1 and CDR2 sequences are MGHRA and YSYEKL. Trimming removed 4 bases from V and 9 bases from J, with 19 bases in between. There are 16 residues in the CDR3. In DNA form, the CDR3 reads TGCGCCAGCAGCCCACGCAGGGAAGGAGGGAGTTCACCCCTCCACTTT. It yields the protein CASSPRREGGSSPLHF.